The clone carrying this TCR beta chain was found a few times. Its antigen remains unidentified. Alongside a J-beta primer mix, a sample-barcoded 5' primer served in a second PCR lasting roughly 6 to 12 cycles. TCRdb processed the 5' RACE reads anew with MiXCR; each CDR3 protein has one entry. The data contain approximately 600,000 distinct CDR3 sequences, approximately 50% of them singletons. The CDR3 contains 21 residues. CDR1 and CDR2 (germline): SGDLS, YYNGEE. The record originates from a study of blood T cells in healthy people across ages. Study-level points and caveats: Higher naive T cell percentage went strongly together with higher TCR beta diversity.

The origin of this receptor is a man aged 55 to 70 in good health. The sequencing input was blood. The rearrangement links TRBV9 to TRBJ2-4; D may match TRBD1 or TRBD2 (5 bases each). The J call may not be correct, given that the DNA end is closer to TRBJ2-7. The CDR3 here is CASSVARFGPVVRDHLYEQYF. Written as DNA, the CDR3 is TGTGCCAGCAGCGTAGCGCGTTTTGGGCCAGTTGTCCGGGACCACCTCTACGAGCAGTACTTC.